These T cell receptor beta chains were read from a single sample in a study of shared clonotypes between healthy human individuals. Here immunoSEQ multiplex PCR was the method, and the copy in TCRdb shows in-frame clones only, minus some. Seen here are under 550,000 clones, 95% to 97% observed once, and the top ten hold approximately 0.062%. Specimen: naive CD4+ T cells sorted from blood. The receptors here all came from a woman aged 25 to 39 in good health. The CDR3 runs from the conserved cysteine through the conserved F or W.

>TRBJ1-1|TRBV6-4
CASAEQGTSTEAFF
>TRBJ2-3|TRBV28
CASRAARRDTQYF
>NA|TRBV11-2
CASSKHRYEQYF
>TRBJ1-1|TRBV18
CASSPRELRTNTEAFF
>TRBJ2-5|TRBV28
CASSFRLAGEETQYF
>TRBJ2-3|TRBV28
CASSFGGGSSYTQYF
>TRBJ2-5|TRBV28
CASSPPRAGGEREQYF
>TRBJ1-2|TRBV25-1
CASSEQGDYGYTF
>TRBJ1-2|TRBV11-2
CASSETGYGYTF
>TRBJ1-1|TRBV30
CAWTRGAMNTEAFF
>TRBJ2-4|TRBV19
CASRDRGGKNIQYF
>TRBJ1-6|TRBV5-1
CASSRLTGQGDSPLHF
>TRBJ2-1|TRBV4-1
CASSPRRLLSYNEQFF
>TRBJ2-6|TRBV9
CASSATSIFPSGANVLTF
>TRBJ2-7|TRBV5-6
CASSFLSYEQYF
>TRBJ2-7|TRBV27
CASSTWSRGEQYF
>TRBJ2-4|TRBV7-9
CASSLAGWTQAKNIQYF
>TRBJ1-3|TRBV25-1
CASSELDRNSGNTIYF
>TRBJ1-2|TRBV15
CATSRRTEGGRGYTF
>TRBJ1-2|TRBV6-4
CASSPDRPTGGYTF
>TRBJ2-7|TRBV6-1
CAIGLAGPYEQYF
>TRBJ2-6|TRBV7-3
CASSLIGSSGANVLTF
>TRBJ1-2|TRBV18
CASSPDRGANYGYTF
>TRBJ1-2|TRBV6-5
CASRHGTGPNYGYTF
>TRBJ1-2|TRBV28
CASSFVVATGNYGYTF
>TRBJ1-2|TRBV28
CASTIQGIGPYGYTF
>TRBJ1-4|TRBV4-1
CASSQAAGATNEKLFF
>TRBJ1-4|TRBV7-6
CASSSLGGRGTNEKLFF
>TRBJ2-3|TRBV5-1
CASSWRLHTDTQYF
>TRBJ1-2|TRBV5-1
CASSLWGQNNYGYTF
>NA|TRBV19
CASSDSSGSYEQYF
>TRBJ2-5|TRBV2
CASVSGGRGTQYF
>TRBJ1-1|TRBV28
CASSPRRAAEAFF
>TRBJ1-3|TRBV28
CASSSQGFWNTIYF
>TRBJ1-5|TRBV30
CAWSSAATDQPQHF
>TRBJ2-2|TRBV2
CASSEWGNTGELFF
>TRBJ2-3|TRBV5-1
CASSGGGSADTQYF